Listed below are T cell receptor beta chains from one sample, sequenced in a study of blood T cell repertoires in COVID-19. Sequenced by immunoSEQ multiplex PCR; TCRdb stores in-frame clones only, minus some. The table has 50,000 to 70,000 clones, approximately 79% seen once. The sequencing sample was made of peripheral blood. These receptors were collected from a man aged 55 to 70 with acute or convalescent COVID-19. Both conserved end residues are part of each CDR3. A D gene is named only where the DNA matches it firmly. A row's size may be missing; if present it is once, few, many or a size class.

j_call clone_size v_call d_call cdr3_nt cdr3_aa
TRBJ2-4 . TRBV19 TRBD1 TGTGCCAGTAGCCACCTCTCCAGGGGGAGTGCCAAAAACATTCAGTACTTC CASSHLSRGSAKNIQYF
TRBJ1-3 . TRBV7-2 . TGTGCCAGCAGCCCCTCACATCGAAACACCATATATTTT CASSPSHRNTIYF
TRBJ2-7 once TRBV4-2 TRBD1 TGTGCCAGCAGCCAAGGCAGGGGGCAAGAGGTCTACGAGCAGTACTTC CASSQGRGQEVYEQYF
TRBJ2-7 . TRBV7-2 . TGTGCCAGCAGCTTAGGCGGTGGCGGCTACGAGCAGTACTTC CASSLGGGGYEQYF
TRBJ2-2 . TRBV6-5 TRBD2 TGTGCCAGCACCCAGCGGGGGGGCGGCGGGGAGCTGTTTTTT CASTQRGGGGELFF
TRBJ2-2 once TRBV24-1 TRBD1 TGTGCCACCAGTGACCCTACAGGGGCCGGGGAGCTGTTTTTT CATSDPTGAGELFF
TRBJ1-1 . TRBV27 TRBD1 TGTGCCAGCAGTCAGGGGGCGGCTGCGGTGGGGGCTTTCTTT CASSQGAAAVGAFF
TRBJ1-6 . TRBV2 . TGTGCCAGCAGTTTTTCACAGGTCCAGGAATCACCCCTCCACTTT CASSFSQVQESPLHF
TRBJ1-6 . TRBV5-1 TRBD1 TGCGCCAGCAGCTTCCTGCCGGGACAGGATAATTCACCCCTCCACTTT CASSFLPGQDNSPLHF
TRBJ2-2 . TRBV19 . TGTGCCAGTAATTTAGGGGTTCGTAGCACCGGGGAGCTGTTTTTT CASNLGVRSTGELFF
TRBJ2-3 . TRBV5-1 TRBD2 TGCGCCAGCAGCAAGGGACTAGCGGGGGGAATCTTTCTGAATACGCAGTATTTT CASSKGLAGGIFLNTQYF
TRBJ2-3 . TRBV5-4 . TGTGCCAGCAGCTTGGACAGGTGGGCAGATACGCAGTATTTT CASSLDRWADTQYF
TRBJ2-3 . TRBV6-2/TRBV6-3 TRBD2 TGTGCCAGCAGCCGCGGGGGGGCCGTCACAGATACGCAGTATTTT CASSRGGAVTDTQYF
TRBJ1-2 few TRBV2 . TGTGCCAGCAAAGGAGGAGACTATGGCTACACCTTC CASKGGDYGYTF
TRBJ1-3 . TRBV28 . TGTGCCAGCAATAGTGGACAGTATCAAATACAAGGCCACTCTGGAAACACCATATATTTT CASNSGQYQIQGHSGNTIYF
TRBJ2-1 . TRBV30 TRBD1 TGTGCCTGGAGTCAGGACAGGGGGAATGAGCAGTTCTTC CAWSQDRGNEQFF
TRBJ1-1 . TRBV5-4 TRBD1 TGTGCCAGCAGCTTGGGGGACAGGGGGCTCGGGACTGAAGCTTTCTTT CASSLGDRGLGTEAFF
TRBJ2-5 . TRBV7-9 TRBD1 TGTGCCAGCAGCTCTCCGTCGACAGGGGAGGAGACCCAGTACTTC CASSSPSTGEETQYF
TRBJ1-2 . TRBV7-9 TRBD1 TGTGCCAGCAGCCCCCGACAGGGGGCTGGAAATGGCTACACCTTC CASSPRQGAGNGYTF
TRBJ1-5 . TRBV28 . TGTGCCAGCAGTTCAGGAGTATCACGGGGTCAGCCCCAGCATTTT CASSSGVSRGQPQHF
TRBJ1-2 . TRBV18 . TGTGCCAGCTCACCCACGGAGGGGAACTATGGCTACACCTTC CASSPTEGNYGYTF
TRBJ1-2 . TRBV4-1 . TGCGCCAGCAGCCAAGGGGGAGGGGTTAACTATGGCTACACCTTC CASSQGGGVNYGYTF
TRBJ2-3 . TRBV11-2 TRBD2 TGTGCCAGCAGCTCTTTAGCGGGGGGGCCAGATACGCAGTATTTT CASSSLAGGPDTQYF
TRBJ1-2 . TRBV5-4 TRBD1 TGTGCCAGCAGCTCCTCGACAGGGAACCACTATGGCTACACCTTC CASSSSTGNHYGYTF
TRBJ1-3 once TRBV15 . TGTGCCACCAGCAGAGGTTATCAGGGGAACTCTGGAAACACCATATATTTT CATSRGYQGNSGNTIYF
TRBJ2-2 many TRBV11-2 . TGTGCCAGCAGCTTAGGACTCATTTCCGCGAACACCGGGGAGCTGTTTTTT CASSLGLISANTGELFF
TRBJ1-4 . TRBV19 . TGTGCCAGTAGTCCTCGTGGAGGGGAGAATGAAAAACTGTTTTTT CASSPRGGENEKLFF
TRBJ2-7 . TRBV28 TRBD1 TGTGCCAGCAGTTCGGACAGGAGGAGGTACTTC CASSSDRRRYF
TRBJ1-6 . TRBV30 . TGTGCCTGGAGTGGAGGGTCCCCACCCCTCCACTTT CAWSGGSPPLHF
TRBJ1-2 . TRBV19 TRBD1 TGTGCCAGTAGTATATCACAGGGGCACTATGGCTACACCTTC CASSISQGHYGYTF
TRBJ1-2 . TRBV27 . TGTGCCAGCAGTTTACGGCAGGGGAACTATGGCTACACCTTC CASSLRQGNYGYTF
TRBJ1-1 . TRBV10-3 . TGTGCCATCAGTGACCCCTCCGGGGGGGCTAACACTGAAGCTTTCTTT CAISDPSGGANTEAFF
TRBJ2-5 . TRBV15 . TGTGCCACCAGCCCCCGGGGGAACCAAGAGACCCAGTACTTC CATSPRGNQETQYF
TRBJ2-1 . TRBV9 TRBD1 TGTGCCAGCAGCGTTTCGACAGGGTCGAATGAGCAGTTCTTC CASSVSTGSNEQFF
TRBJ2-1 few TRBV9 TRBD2 TGTGCCAGCAGCCTGGCTAGCGGGGGGTTAGTCAATGAGCAGTTCTTC CASSLASGGLVNEQFF
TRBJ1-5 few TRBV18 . TGTGCCAGCTCACCCCCTACCTCCGAGGGGGATCAGCCCCAGCATTTT CASSPPTSEGDQPQHF
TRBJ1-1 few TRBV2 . TGTGCCAGCAGTACTGGTGTCAACACTGAAGCTTTCTTT CASSTGVNTEAFF
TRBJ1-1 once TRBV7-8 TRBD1 TGTGCCAGCAGCAGGGAGACAGGGTTAGGTGAAGCTTTCTTT CASSRETGLGEAFF
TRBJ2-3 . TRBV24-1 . TGTGCCACCAGTGACCCGGCTCTAGGCACAGATACGCAGTATTTT CATSDPALGTDTQYF
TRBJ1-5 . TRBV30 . TGTGCCTGGGGTGGGAGAGGGATTGGCAATCAGCCCCAGCATTTT CAWGGRGIGNQPQHF
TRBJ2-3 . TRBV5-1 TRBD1 TGCGCCAGCAGCCCTCGGACAGGGAAGGCAGATACGCAGTATTTT CASSPRTGKADTQYF
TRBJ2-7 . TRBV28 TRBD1 TGTGCCAGCAGTTCATCCTCCGGGACAGAAAACTACGAGCAGTACTTC CASSSSSGTENYEQYF